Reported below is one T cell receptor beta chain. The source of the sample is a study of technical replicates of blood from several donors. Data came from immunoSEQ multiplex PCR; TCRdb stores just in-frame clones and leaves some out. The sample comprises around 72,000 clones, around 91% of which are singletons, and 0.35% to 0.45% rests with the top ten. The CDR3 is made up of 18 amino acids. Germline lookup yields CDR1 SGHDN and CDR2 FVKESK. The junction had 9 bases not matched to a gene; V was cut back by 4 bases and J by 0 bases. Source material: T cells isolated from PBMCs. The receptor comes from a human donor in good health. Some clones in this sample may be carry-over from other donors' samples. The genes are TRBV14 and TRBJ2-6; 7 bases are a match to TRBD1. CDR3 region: CASSPSRGPRSGANVLTF. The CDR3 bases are TGTGCCAGCAGCCCTTCAAGGGGGCCGCGCTCTGGGGCCAACGTCCTGACTTTC.